A selection of T cell receptor beta chains follows, all from one sample in a study of shared clonotypes between healthy human individuals. Profiled with immunoSEQ multiplex PCR; TCRdb holds only in-frame clones, not every one. This table has about 120,000 clones, around two thirds appearing once. Material for sequencing was memory CD8+ T cells sorted from blood. The receptors here all came from a woman in her twenties or thirties in good health. The CDR3 runs from the conserved cysteine through the conserved F or W. A D gene is named only where the DNA matches it firmly. Where a row states a size, it is once, few, many or the class of an expanded clone; other rows omit it.

clone_size j_call v_call d_call cdr3_length cdr3_aa cdr3_nt
NA TRBJ2-4 TRBV7-6 TRBD2 16 CASSLQAGGGKNIQYF TGTGCCAGCAGCTTACAAGCGGGAGGCGGCAAAAACATTCAGTACTTC
NA TRBJ2-7 TRBV7-6 TRBD2 19 CASSPYGTSGRADYYEQYF TGTGCCAGCAGCCCCTATGGGACTAGCGGGAGGGCGGATTACTACGAGCAGTACTTC
few TRBJ2-7 TRBV10-1 TRBD2 15 CASSESILAAYEQYF TGCGCCAGCAGTGAGTCGATACTAGCGGCCTACGAGCAGTACTTC
NA TRBJ2-1 TRBV5-1 TRBD2 17 CASSLAGVGDYPGEQFF TGCGCCAGCAGCTTGGCCGGCGTGGGGGACTACCCCGGGGAGCAGTTCTTC
NA TRBJ2-6 TRBV6-4 NA 16 CASSQQDSSGANVLTF TGTGCCAGCAGTCAACAGGATAGCTCTGGGGCCAACGTCCTGACTTTC
NA TRBJ1-1 TRBV11-2 NA 14 CASSSWGELTEAFF TGTGCCAGCAGCTCATGGGGGGAGCTCACTGAAGCTTTCTTT
once TRBJ2-7 TRBV7-8 TRBD1 15 CASSPRTGHSYEQYF TGTGCCAGCAGCCCCCGGACAGGTCACTCCTACGAGCAGTACTTC
NA TRBJ2-7 TRBV5-1 TRBD1 15 CASSLTTGSSYEQYF TGCGCCAGCAGCTTGACGACAGGGAGTTCCTACGAGCAGTACTTC
once TRBJ2-6 TRBV7-9 NA 12 CASSSDSNVLTF TGTGCCAGCAGCTCGGACTCAAACGTCCTGACTTTC
NA TRBJ1-2 TRBV28 TRBD1 20 CASSPMIPGQEPPANYGYTF TGTGCCAGCAGCCCCATGATACCGGGACAGGAGCCTCCTGCTAACTATGGCTACACCTTC
NA TRBJ1-2 TRBV7-9 TRBD1 16 CASSPSDRDWDPGYTF TGTGCCAGCAGCCCCAGCGACAGGGATTGGGATCCTGGCTACACCTTC
NA TRBJ2-1 TRBV5-4 NA 15 CASSSAGAVGNEQFF TGTGCCAGCAGCTCAGCCGGGGCCGTGGGGAATGAGCAGTTCTTC
few TRBJ2-7 TRBV11-2 TRBD2 15 CASSFTGDYPYEQYF TGTGCCAGCAGCTTCACCGGGGACTACCCCTACGAGCAGTACTTC
NA TRBJ2-7 TRBV7-2 TRBD1 15 CASSLQQGSSYEQYF TGTGCCAGCAGCTTACAACAGGGGTCCTCCTACGAGCAGTACTTC
NA TRBJ1-1 TRBV6-4 NA 14 CASSELAGNTEAFF TGTGCCAGCAGTGAACTGGCGGGGAACACTGAAGCTTTCTTT